A selection of T cell receptor beta chains follows, all from one sample in a study of PD-1 blockade in mismatch repair-deficient tumors. Method: immunoSEQ multiplex PCR; TCRdb's copy keeps in-frame clones and lacks some. This table holds just under 80,000 clones, roughly 80% found once. The sequences come from peripheral blood, collected 44 weeks after starting pembrolizumab. The source is an adult with mismatch repair-deficient cancer. The CDR3 runs from the conserved cysteine through the conserved F or W. D genes are given only for firm matches. The size entry is marked missing in some rows and otherwise reads once, few, many or a size class.

TRBJ2-7 | . | TRBV7-9 | . | CASSGVRVESSYEQYF | TGTGCCAGCAGCGGCGTGAGGGTGGAGAGCTCCTACGAGCAGTACTTC
TRBJ2-7 | TRBD1 | TRBV30 | . | CALRGQGALEQYF | TGTGCCTTACGAGGACAGGGGGCCCTCGAGCAGTACTTC
TRBJ2-7 | TRBD1 | TRBV11-3 | . | CASSPRGGTGAYEQYF | TGTGCCAGCAGCCCCCGGGGAGGGACAGGGGCCTACGAGCAGTACTTC
TRBJ1-1 | TRBD1 | TRBV6-6 | . | CASSHRQGANTEAFF | TGTGCCAGCAGCCATAGACAGGGGGCCAACACTGAAGCTTTCTTT
TRBJ2-3 | . | TRBV11-2 | medium-sized | CASSLGLGGTDTQYF | TGTGCCAGCAGCTTGGGACTGGGAGGAACAGATACGCAGTATTTT
TRBJ1-3 | . | TRBV6-1 | . | CASSEGWNGNTIYF | TGTGCCAGCAGTGAAGGATGGAACGGAAACACCATATATTTT
TRBJ1-4 | . | TRBV7-9 | . | CASSPGRRGEKLFF | TGTGCCAGCAGCCCAGGGAGGAGGGGGGAAAAACTGTTTTTT
TRBJ2-5 | . | TRBV5-1 | . | CASSLGGQETQYF | TGCGCCAGCAGCTTAGGAGGTCAAGAGACCCAGTACTTC
TRBJ2-3 | TRBD2 | TRBV7-8 | . | CASSPGGGPFSGGDGTDTQYF | TGTGCCAGCAGCCCTGGGGGGGGGCCCTTTTCCGGGGGGGATGGCACAGATACGCAGTATTTT
TRBJ1-4 | TRBD1 | TRBV6-6 | . | CASRNSGGEEKLFF | TGTGCCAGCAGAAATTCAGGGGGGGAGGAAAAACTGTTTTTT
TRBJ2-7 | TRBD1 | TRBV6-1 | once | CASSDSGTGVPSSYEQYF | TGTGCCAGCAGTGATTCCGGGACAGGGGTGCCTAGCTCCTACGAGCAGTACTTC
TRBJ2-1 | . | TRBV11-2 | . | CASSSPSGNKDNEQFF | TGTGCCAGCAGCTCCCCCTCTGGGAATAAGGACAATGAGCAGTTCTTC
TRBJ2-1 | TRBD2 | TRBV30 | . | CAWSRGLANNEQFF | TGTGCCTGGAGTCGTGGACTAGCGAACAATGAGCAGTTCTTC
TRBJ2-4 | . | TRBV28 | . | CASGKGVGDSFYPGLGTKNIQYF | TGTGCCAGCGGAAAAGGGGTGGGGGACAGCTTTTACCCGGGACTTGGGACCAAAAACATTCAGTACTTC
TRBJ2-3 | TRBD1 | TRBV9 | . | CASSVGGRGFDTQYF | TGTGCCAGCAGCGTAGGTGGCAGGGGGTTCGATACGCAGTATTTT
TRBJ2-2 | TRBD1 | TRBV5-4 | . | CASSKDRANTGELFF | TGTGCCAGCAGCAAGGACAGGGCCAACACCGGGGAGCTGTTTTTT
TRBJ1-2 | . | TRBV19 | . | CASRTAGDGYTF | TGTGCCAGTAGAACCGCGGGGGATGGCTACACCTTC
TRBJ2-7 | . | TRBV5-1 | once | CASSLARGIYEQYF | TGCGCCAGCAGCTTGGCCAGGGGTATCTACGAGCAGTACTTC
TRBJ1-1 | TRBD1 | TRBV7-2 | . | CASSSRGVTEAFF | TGTGCCAGCAGCAGCAGGGGGGTCACTGAAGCTTTCTTT
TRBJ2-1 | . | TRBV11-2 | . | CASSLEWSSYNEQFF | TGTGCCAGCAGCTTAGAATGGAGCTCCTACAATGAGCAGTTCTTC
TRBJ2-7 | . | TRBV30 | . | CAWSVGREQYF | TGTGCCTGGAGTGTTGGTAGGGAGCAGTACTTC
TRBJ1-2 | TRBD1 | TRBV13 | . | CASSLGEGQPLRGYTF | TGTGCCAGCAGCTTAGGGGAGGGACAGCCCCTTCGTGGCTACACCTTC
TRBJ2-1 | TRBD2 | TRBV5-1 | . | CASSLGTSGYSYNEQFF | TGCGCCAGCAGCTTGGGGACTAGCGGCTACTCCTACAATGAGCAGTTCTTC
TRBJ2-5 | TRBD1 | TRBV6-1 | . | CASSDPDRGRGETQYF | TGTGCCAGCAGTGACCCGGACAGGGGGCGCGGAGAGACCCAGTACTTC
TRBJ1-1 | TRBD1 | TRBV2 | . | CASSARQGGVAEAFF | TGTGCCAGCAGTGCAAGACAGGGTGGGGTGGCTGAAGCTTTCTTT
TRBJ1-1 | . | TRBV7-2 | . | CASSLTAMNTEAFF | TGTGCCAGCAGCTTAACAGCTATGAACACTGAAGCTTTCTTT
TRBJ2-5 | TRBD2 | TRBV7-9 | . | CASSLEGLAAQETQYF | TGTGCCAGCAGCCTAGAGGGACTAGCGGCCCAAGAGACCCAGTACTTC
TRBJ1-5 | . | TRBV7-8 | few | CASSLAGENQPQHF | TGTGCCAGCAGCTTAGCTGGGGAGAATCAGCCCCAGCATTTT